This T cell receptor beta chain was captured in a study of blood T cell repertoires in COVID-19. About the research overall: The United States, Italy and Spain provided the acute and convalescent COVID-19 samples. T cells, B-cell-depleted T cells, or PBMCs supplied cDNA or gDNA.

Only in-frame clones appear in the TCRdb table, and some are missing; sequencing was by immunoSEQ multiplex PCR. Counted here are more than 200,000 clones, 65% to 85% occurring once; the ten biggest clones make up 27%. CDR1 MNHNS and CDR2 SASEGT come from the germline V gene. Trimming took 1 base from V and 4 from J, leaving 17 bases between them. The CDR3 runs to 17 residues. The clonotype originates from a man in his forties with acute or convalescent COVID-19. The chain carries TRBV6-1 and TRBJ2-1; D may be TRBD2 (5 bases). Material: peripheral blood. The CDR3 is CASSEDRVWERYNEQFF. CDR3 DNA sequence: TGTGCCAGCAGTGAAGACCGGGTGTGGGAGAGGTACAATGAGCAGTTCTTC.